This entry is about one TCR beta chain. This receptor's antigen is unknown. The input lacks base qualities; no much larger clone sits a single base away. TCRbeta CDR3 regions were amplified from genomic DNA by means of the immunoSEQ Assay, a bias-controlled multiplex PCR. Processing in the source paper ran as follows. The number of nucleated cells in each sample was estimated from the amplification of reference gene primers within the assay. Sequence reads were collapsed and filtered to measure the absolute abundance of every unique TCRbeta CDR3 rearrangement. For each sample, productive Simpson clonality was calculated as the square root of Simpson's diversity index across productive rearrangements. This immuneACCESS table, as held by TCRdb, lists in-frame sequences with V and J called but not all clones. Of the missing ones, under half trace to an unresolved V gene in checked studies; the others have no known cause. That table supplies the V and J calls and clone size; D and trimming were determined from the DNA. The sample table contains under 200,000 clones; only one count was recorded for approximately 85% of them. The ten largest clones capture roughly 1.3% of the sample.

Another Seattle source contributed samples from volunteer blood donors who had recovered from COVID-19. Each collaborating institution followed its own protocols to collect whole blood in K2EDTA tubes. For TCRbeta analysis, collaborator samples were shipped as frozen whole blood, as isolated PBMCs, or as DNA extracted from either sample type. The data belong to a study of blood T cell repertoires in COVID-19 (dated by TCRdb to 2018 to 2021). About the full investigation: Samples from collaborators originated in the United States, Italy and Spain and spanned both the acute and convalescent phases of COVID-19. Subjects who had been exposed to COVID-19, were actively infected with it, or had recovered from it provided the deeply sampled blood TCRbeta repertoires that made up the dataset. The material from the prospective study consisted of cDNA or gDNA derived from T cells, B-cell-depleted T cells, or PBMCs. Where HLA class I and class II types were available, the types were taken from metadata supplied by the sample provider, not from assay-based typing. Sample metadata almost always included a de-identified subject ID, COVID-19 status, age in years and sex. A freely available public database, intended as a resource for researchers studying the immune response to SARS-CoV-2, is where the repertoires were released. The samples were drawn from two sources: the first 160 participants of the ongoing ImmuneRACE study, and about 1,300 subjects contributed by 6 global collaborators.

The germline V gene sets CDR1 to SGHRS and CDR2 to YFSETQ. V sheds 4 bases and J sheds 2 bases, leaving 12 bases between their ends. CDR3 length: 14 amino acids, cysteine to phenylalanine. This entry keeps only the CDR3 DNA: 42 bases, framed from base 1. Paper-wide results and their limitations: The quantity of clinical and demographic metadata differed by source and by participant and was supplied without curation.

This sequence was found in a man between 60 and 75 years old who had recovered from COVID-19. Sequenced sample: peripheral blood. The chain is assembled from TRBV5-1 and TRBJ1-1; TRBD1 could be the D gene, as 5 bases match. The DNA sequence is given as TGCGCCAGCAGCCCCGGGACTACCAACACTGAAGCTTTCTTT. It codes for CASSPGTTNTEAFF.